A single sample is the source of the 21 T cell receptor beta chains below, sequenced in a study of T cell responses to AZD1222 COVID-19 vaccine. Clones were sequenced by immunoSEQ multiplex PCR, and TCRdb holds only the in-frame ones, with some missing. The sample records some 110,000 clones, 86% being singletons. The sequences come from peripheral blood, collected 28 days after the second AZD1222 dose. The receptors derive from an adult who received the AZD1222 COVID-19 vaccine.

The chain couples TRBV24-1 to TRBJ2-1; 9 bases map to TRBD1. CDR1 and CDR2 (germline): KGHDR, SFDVKD. The CDR3 is 16 residues long. V was pared by 4 bases and J by 8 bases, with 11 bases of the junction left unmatched. The CDR3 region is CATSEGGQGRHHEQFF. DNA of the CDR3: TGTGCCACCAGTGAGGGCGGACAGGGGAGACACCATGAGCAGTTCTTC.

This clone was observed a single time. This rearrangement joins TRBV19 to TRBJ2-7; a possible D gene is TRBD1 (7 bases). The CDR3 loop spans 15 amino acids. CDR1 and CDR2 (germline): LNHDA, SQIVND (reference sequence). The germline V and J ends were trimmed by 9 bases and 1 base, with 19 bases remaining between them. As DNA, the CDR3 is TGTGCCAGCCGAAGGGGGGACAGTGAGTCCTACGAGCAGTACTTC. Its protein is CASRRGDSESYEQYF.

The chain combines TRBV3-1 (or the pseudogene TRBV3-2) with TRBJ1-1; 8 bases are shared with TRBD1. Germline V gives CDR1 LGHDT, CDR2 YNNKEL (reference sequence). Trimming took 5 bases from V and 5 from J; bases not matched to a gene: 4. The CDR3 sequence is 13 residues long. CDR3 in DNA: TGTGCCAGCAGCTGGGACAGGAGAACTGAAGCTTTCTTT. Encoded protein: CASSWDRRTEAFF.

V and J are TRBV18 and TRBJ2-2; TRBD2 is a possible D gene (6 bases). This CDR3 spans 15 amino acids. The V and J ends lost 5 bases and 4 bases respectively, with 14 bases between them. The germline V gene has CDR1 KGHSH and CDR2 LQKENI. CDR3: CASSTSEGGTGELFF. CDR3 nucleotides: TGTGCCAGCTCAACCTCGGAGGGTGGCACCGGGGAGCTGTTTTTT.

The chain links TRBV19 to TRBJ1-5; D might be TRBD1 (5 bases). V lost 4 bases and J 7 bases, leaving 14 bases between the germline ends. Germline assignment: CDR1 LNHDA and CDR2 SQIVND (reference sequence). The CDR3 is 14 amino acids. CDR3 region: CASSNVGRDQPQHF. In nucleotides, the CDR3 is TGTGCCAGTAGTAACGTGGGGCGGGACCAGCCCCAGCATTTT. The whole variable domain, remainder taken from reference TRBV19 and TRBJ1-5, is DGGITQSPKYLFRKEGQNVTLSCEQNLNHDAMYWYRQDPGQGLRLIYYSQIVNDFQKGDIAEGYSVSREKKESFPLTVTSAQKNPTAFYLCASSNVGRDQPQHFGDGTRLSIL.

This rearrangement joins TRBV28 to TRBJ1-4, with D perhaps matching TRBD1 (6 bases). This CDR3 region has 15 residues. V was cut by 6 bases and J by 8 bases, with 19 bases left in between. From germline, CDR1 is MDHEN and CDR2 SYDVKM. The CDR3 loop is CASSLDSPGSEKLFF. CDR3 coding DNA: TGTGCCAGCAGCCTGGACAGCCCAGGAAGCGAAAAACTGTTTTTT.

The rearrangement joins TRBV7-9 to TRBJ2-7, with 12 bases aligning to TRBD2. CDR1 SEHNR and CDR2 FQNEAQ come from the germline V gene (reference sequence). V dropped 2 bases and J dropped 7; count of bases not matched to a gene: 6. The CDR3 contains 15 residues. CDR3 sequence (DNA): TGTGCCAGCAGCTTAAATCTAGCGGGGGGGCTAGAGCAGTACTTC. Protein product: CASSLNLAGGLEQYF.

V gene TRBV9 combines with J gene TRBJ1-3; D uncertain. Trimming removed 0 bases at V and 0 bases at J, with 16 bases between. The CDR3 has 18 amino acids. Germline V lookup: CDR1 SGDLS, CDR2 YYNGEE. CDR3 nucleotide sequence: TGTGCCAGCAGCGTAGCCACCCCCCAGGCTCCCTCTGGAAACACCATATATTTT. This translates into CASSVATPQAPSGNTIYF.

V and J are TRBV12-3 or TRBV12-4 and TRBJ1-3; no clear D gene. This CDR3 spans 12 amino acids. Trimming left V 7 bases short and J 4 bases short, with 8 bases between. The CDR3 nucleotides read TGTGCCAGCACCTTCATCGGAAACACCATATATTTT. Translation gives CASTFIGNTIYF.

V and J are TRBV9 and TRBJ1-2; TRBD1 aligns across 9 bases. The V and J ends lost 3 bases and 3 bases, in that order; junction bases with no gene match: 9. The CDR3 has 16 residues. Looked up from germline, CDR1 is SGDLS and CDR2 is YYNGEE. CDR3 in amino acids: CASSDSRDREDYGYTF. The DNA for the CDR3 is TGTGCCAGCAGCGACTCTCGGGACAGGGAGGACTATGGCTACACCTTC.

This chain joins TRBV6-2 or TRBV6-3 and TRBJ1-5; no firm D call. V lost 0 bases, J lost 0 bases, and 9 bases lay in between. This CDR3 comprises 16 residues. Per the germline V gene, CDR1 is MNHEY and CDR2 is SVGEGT. For the CDR3, the DNA is TGTGCCAGCAGTTACTCCCAGGCACATAGCAATCAGCCCCAGCATTTT. Its protein product is CASSYSQAHSNQPQHF.

The chain combines TRBV27 with TRBJ1-6; 7 nucleotides line up with TRBD1. With V trimmed by 8 bases and J by 6 bases, 4 bases remained unmatched. Germline CDR1 and CDR2: MNHEY and SMNVEV (reference sequence). This CDR3 is built from 13 residues. The CDR3: CASGTESNSPLHF. CDR3 nucleotides: TGTGCCAGCGGGACAGAGAGTAATTCACCCCTCCACTTT.

This clone was recorded a few times. The chain carries TRBV4-3 and TRBJ1-2; D is uncertain. Germline V gives CDR1 LGHNA, CDR2 YSLEER. V gave up 0 bases and J gave up 0 bases, with 11 bases separating them. CDR3 length: 16 residues. The CDR3: CASSQDSGRANYGYTF. The CDR3 coding sequence is TGCGCCAGCAGCCAAGATTCTGGCAGAGCTAACTATGGCTACACCTTC.

V gene TRBV5-1 combines with J gene TRBJ2-7; 8 nucleotides align to TRBD2. The V gene's germline CDR1 is SGHRS and CDR2 YFSETQ. The CDR3 covers 15 residues. J gave up 1 base and V 1 base, and 4 bases lay outside the gene matches. CDR3 region: CASSLTSGQSYEQYF. The CDR3 coding sequence is TGCGCCAGCAGCTTGACTAGCGGACAGTCCTACGAGCAGTACTTC.

V gene TRBV7-9 combines with J gene TRBJ1-1, with D uncertain. CDR1 and CDR2 from the germline V gene are SEHNR and FQNEAQ (reference sequence). This CDR3 comprises 13 residues. The V end lost 6 bases, the J end lost 1 base, and 9 bases lay between the germline ends. Here the CDR3 reads CASSGEANTEAFF. The CDR3 DNA reads as TGTGCCAGCAGTGGGGAGGCGAACACTGAAGCTTTCTTT.

This chain joins TRBV13 and TRBJ1-1; D unresolved. CDR3 length equals 15 residues. The V gene lost 1 base and the J gene lost 0 bases, with 9 bases spanning the gap. Germline values: CDR1 PRHDT, CDR2 FYEKMQ (reference sequence). CDR3 sequence: CASSLVSRVNTEAFF. The CDR3 DNA reads TGTGCCAGCAGCTTAGTTTCCAGAGTGAACACTGAAGCTTTCTTT.

V and J are TRBV7-9 and TRBJ1-4; 9 bases line up with TRBD1. Trimming at V came to 3 bases and at J to 0 bases, leaving 5 bases not matched to a gene. The CDR3 extends over 17 amino acids. Per the germline V gene, CDR1 is SEHNR and CDR2 is FQNEAQ (reference sequence). This chain's CDR3 is CASSFGTGLATNEKLFF. The CDR3 bases are TGTGCCAGCAGCTTTGGGACAGGGTTAGCAACTAATGAAAAACTGTTTTTT.

This clone was recorded once. V and J are TRBV7-9 and TRBJ1-2, with TRBD1 matching 12 bases. Per germline, CDR1 SEHNR and CDR2 FQNEAQ (reference sequence). CDR3 length: 18 amino acids. V trimming: 5 bases; J trimming: 2 bases; junction bases outside the gene matches: 12. The CDR3 DNA sequence: TGTGCCAGCAGCCCTACGCGGGACAGGGGGCTTAGGAACTATGGCTACACCTTC. Translated: CASSPTRDRGLRNYGYTF.

This chain uses TRBV19 with TRBJ1-4; D gene unclear. Germline CDR1 is LNHDA and CDR2 is SQIVND (reference sequence). The CDR3 consists of 17 residues. The germline V and J ends were trimmed by 3 bases and 0 bases, with 14 bases remaining between them. The CDR3 loop reads CASSIGGGSSTNEKLFF. The CDR3 DNA reads as TGTGCCAGTAGTATTGGTGGAGGGTCGTCAACTAATGAAAAACTGTTTTTT.

This clone was detected a few times. V gene TRBV9 combines with J gene TRBJ2-5; D not resolved. CDR1 is SGDLS and CDR2 is YYNGEE in the germline V gene. The length of the CDR3 is 15 residues. Between the trimmed V and J ends, which lost 2 bases and 2 bases, there was a span of 13 bases. The chain's CDR3 is CASSVVGWLQETQYF. Here the CDR3 DNA reads TGTGCCAGCAGCGTTGTTGGCTGGCTACAAGAGACCCAGTACTTC.

This chain uses TRBV11-2 with TRBJ1-2; possible D gene TRBD1, 5 bases. Germline V gene sequence: CDR1 SGHAT, CDR2 FQNNGV. The length of the CDR3 is 16 residues. V shed 1 base and J shed 7 bases, with 19 bases lying between them. DNA of the CDR3: TGTGCCAGCAGCTTAGGGCACTCGGTGGGGGGAAGTGGCTACACCTTC. Protein: CASSLGHSVGGSGYTF.